What follows are 28 T cell receptor beta chains derived from one specimen sequenced in a study of blood T cell repertoires in COVID-19. TCRdb keeps only in-frame clones here, not all; method: immunoSEQ multiplex PCR. This table holds 150,000 to 200,000 clones, around 80% found once. The source material was PBMCs or T cells enriched from blood (not recorded which). The receptors stem from a man between 65 and 79 years old who had been exposed to COVID-19.

The chain uses TRBV5-1 and TRBJ2-3; TRBD2 matches 7 bases. The junction had 13 bases not matched to a gene; V was cut back by 4 bases and J by 5 bases. This CDR3 contains 16 residues. From germline, CDR1 is SGHRS and CDR2 YFSETQ. Here the CDR3 DNA reads TGCGCCAGCAGCCCCTTAGGTGGGCCGGGGGGAGATACGCAGTATTTT. Translation gives CASSPLGGPGGDTQYF.

This rearrangement joins TRBV12-3 or TRBV12-4 to TRBJ2-5; tentative D call: TRBD2 (6 bases). V lost 1 base, J lost 10 bases, and 13 bases lay in between. CDR3 length: 13 amino acids. This CDR3 reads CASSLEVHGGQYF. The CDR3, as DNA: TGTGCCAGCAGTTTAGAGGTCCACGGGGGCCAGTACTTC.

The chain combines TRBV6-1 with TRBJ1-2; 7 bases are a match to TRBD1. V trimming: 2 bases; J trimming: 8 bases; junction bases outside the gene matches: 5. This CDR3 has 13 residues. From germline, CDR1 is MNHNS and CDR2 SASEGT. CDR3 DNA sequence: TGTGCCAGCAGTGAAACCCAGGGGGTAGGCTACACCTTC. It specifies CASSETQGVGYTF.

This chain uses TRBV11-2 with TRBJ2-1; the match to TRBD2 covers 7 bases. V trimming: 5 bases; J trimming: 8 bases; junction bases outside the gene matches: 15. The CDR3 has 16 residues. The germline gives CDR1 SGHAT, CDR2 FQNNGV. In DNA, the CDR3 is TGTGCCAGCAGCCCGTCTAGCGGTCCTCCGGGAGATGAGCAGTTCTTC. Protein sequence: CASSPSSGPPGDEQFF.

Here the CDR3 DNA reads TGTGCCAGCAGTACCCGGGAGTTCCCCGAGCAGTACTTC. Protein product: CASSTREFPEQYF. The chain has TRBV2 and TRBJ2-7, with a tentative D call TRBD2 (6 bases). In germline, CDR1 is SNHLY, CDR2 FYNNEI. The CDR3 has 13 amino acids. V was pared by 5 bases and J by 6 bases, with 14 bases between.

This chain joins TRBV7-2 and TRBJ2-2; D uncertain. Per the germline V gene, CDR1 is SGHTA and CDR2 is FQGNSA. V dropped 1 base and J dropped 0 bases, with 9 bases sitting between them. The CDR3 has 16 amino acids. CDR3 loop: CASSLGRVPNTGELFF. CDR3 in DNA: TGTGCCAGCAGCTTAGGCCGCGTTCCGAACACCGGGGAGCTGTTTTTT.

This sequence joins TRBV3-1 (or the pseudogene TRBV3-2) and TRBJ2-7, with D maybe TRBD1 (5 bases). This CDR3 has 15 residues. V lost 0 bases to trimming and J lost 1 base, with 10 bases between them. Germline V lookup: CDR1 LGHDT, CDR2 YNNKEL (reference sequence). This CDR3 reads CASSQEQVTSYEQYF. CDR3 DNA: TGTGCCAGCAGCCAAGAACAGGTAACTTCCTACGAGCAGTACTTC.

This clone appeared a single time. The chain combines TRBV6-2 or TRBV6-3 with TRBJ2-7, with D possibly TRBD1 on 5 matching bases. The V end was cut by 6 bases, the J end by 2 bases, with 14 bases between. The CDR3 has 14 residues. Per germline, CDR1 MNHEY and CDR2 SVGEGT. CDR3 region: CASSNPGHAYEQYF. Written as DNA, the CDR3 is TGTGCCAGCAGCAACCCAGGGCACGCCTACGAGCAGTACTTC.

As concerns this clone: The same CDR3 also results from other DNA sequences found in this sample. V is TRBV3-1 (or the pseudogene TRBV3-2) and J is TRBJ2-7; tentatively, D is TRBD1 (5 bases). Germline lookup yields CDR1 LGHDT and CDR2 YNNKEL (reference sequence). V was pared by 3 bases and J by 0 bases, with 12 bases between. CDR3 length: 15 amino acids. The CDR3 loop is CASSQGQGFSYEQYF. Here the CDR3 DNA reads TGTGCCAGCAGCCAGGGGCAGGGTTTCTCCTACGAGCAGTACTTC.

The chain uses TRBV28 and TRBJ2-4, with a tentative D call TRBD1 (5 bases). This CDR3 region has 17 residues. In germline, CDR1 is MDHEN, CDR2 SYDVKM. With 3 bases removed from V and 6 bases from J, the gap between germline ends came to 21 bases. CDR3 amino acids: CASSFLSRRQSLNIQYF. CDR3 nucleotides: TGTGCCAGCAGTTTCTTAAGTAGGCGACAGTCCCTAAACATTCAGTACTTC.

In its sample, this clone was seen a few times. The V call is TRBV9, the J call TRBJ2-3, with TRBD2 identical over 8 bases. The CDR3 runs 16 residues. The germline V gene encodes CDR1 SGDLS and CDR2 YYNGEE. Trimming at V came to 0 bases and at J to 1 base, leaving 4 bases not matched to a gene. The CDR3 loop reads CASSVGPAGGTDTQYF. In DNA, the CDR3 is TGTGCCAGCAGCGTAGGTCCAGCGGGGGGCACAGATACGCAGTATTTT.

The chain combines TRBV6-5 with TRBJ2-1; weak D call: TRBD2 (5 bases). Germline assignment: CDR1 MNHEY and CDR2 SVGAGI. V lost 4 bases and J 4 bases, leaving 14 bases between the germline ends. CDR3 length: 15 residues. CDR3: CASSSVAKRYNEQFF. In DNA, the CDR3 is TGTGCCAGCAGTTCAGTAGCGAAAAGATACAATGAGCAGTTCTTC.

The chain combines TRBV19 with TRBJ2-2, with 10 bases matching TRBD1. After removal of 8 bases from V and 6 bases from J, the junction contained 6 bases not matched to a gene. CDR1 LNHDA and CDR2 SQIVND come from the germline V gene (reference sequence). The CDR3 runs to 14 residues. CDR3 protein: CASRDRGWAGELFF. Here the CDR3 DNA reads TGTGCCAGTCGGGACAGGGGCTGGGCCGGGGAGCTGTTTTTT.

The rearrangement links TRBV14 to TRBJ1-2; unclear D gene. CDR1 is SGHDN and CDR2 is FVKESK in the germline V gene. The CDR3 spans 12 residues. Trimming cost V 1 base and J 4 bases, with 4 bases left between them. CDR3 nucleotides: TGTGCCAGCAGCCAAGTCTCCTATGGCTACACCTTC. Its translation: CASSQVSYGYTF.

This clone appeared a single time. The rearrangement joins TRBV19 to TRBJ1-1; TRBD1 might be the D (5 bases). The V and J ends lost 7 bases and 3 bases respectively, with 15 bases between them. The CDR3 consists of 14 residues. CDR1 LNHDA and CDR2 SQIVND come from the germline V gene (reference sequence). This CDR3 is CASTLAGQDTEAFF. The DNA for the CDR3 is TGTGCCAGTACCCTGGCGGGGCAGGACACTGAAGCTTTCTTT.

The rearrangement joins TRBV3-1 (or the pseudogene TRBV3-2) to TRBJ1-1; TRBD1 agrees at 7 bases. V trimming: 8 bases; J trimming: 8 bases; junction bases outside the gene matches: 5. The CDR3 consists of 11 residues. Germline V gene sequence: CDR1 LGHDT, CDR2 YNNKEL (reference sequence). The CDR3 loop is CASGRTGEAFF. The CDR3 nucleotides are TGTGCCAGCGGACGGACAGGCGAAGCTTTCTTT.

The rearrangement links TRBV7-9 to TRBJ2-3, with TRBD2 matching over 7 bases. The trim removed 1 base at V and 1 base at J, leaving 2 bases unmatched. In germline, CDR1 is SEHNR, CDR2 FQNEAQ (reference sequence). The CDR3 runs 15 residues. The CDR3 here is CASSLGGGRTDTQYF. The DNA for the CDR3 is TGTGCCAGCAGCTTAGGCGGGGGTCGCACAGATACGCAGTATTTT. Filled out from reference TRBV7-9 and TRBJ2-3, the complete variable domain reads DTGVSQNPRHKITKRGQNVTFRCDPISEHNRLYWYRQTLGQGPEFLTYFQNEAQLEKSRLLSDRFSAERPKGSFSTLEIQRTEQGDSAMYLCASSLGGGRTDTQYFGPGTRLTVL.

The chain recombines TRBV19 with TRBJ2-5; 9 positions match TRBD2. The V gene end was trimmed by 5 bases and the J gene end by 4 bases; junction bases not matched to a gene: 11. CDR3 size: 16 residues. Germline lookup yields CDR1 LNHDA and CDR2 SQIVND (reference sequence). This CDR3 reads CASSWSSGGGGETQYF. The DNA of the CDR3 is TGTGCCAGTAGTTGGAGTAGCGGGGGCGGGGGAGAGACCCAGTACTTC.

The CDR3 loop reads CASSLGPGAYEQYF. The CDR3 bases are TGCGCCAGCAGCTTGGGGCCAGGGGCCTACGAGCAGTACTTC. V gene TRBV5-1 combines with J gene TRBJ2-7; perhaps TRBD1 as D (6 bases). CDR3 length equals 14 residues. V lost 0 bases to trimming and J lost 2 bases, with 9 bases between them. Germline loops: CDR1 SGHRS, CDR2 YFSETQ.

The chain has TRBV6-5 and TRBJ2-2, with TRBD2 matching over 9 bases. Per the germline V gene, CDR1 is MNHEY and CDR2 is SVGAGI. The CDR3 contains 15 residues. V shed 0 bases, J shed 6 bases, and the junction held 2 bases outside the gene matches. Here the CDR3 DNA reads TGTGCCAGCAGTTACTCTGCGGGAGGGTCCGGGGAGCTGTTTTTT. Its protein is CASSYSAGGSGELFF.

The chain is built from TRBV19 and TRBJ1-1, with TRBD1 as a possible D gene (5 bases). Germline V CDR1 and CDR2: LNHDA, SQIVND (reference sequence). The V end was cut by 10 bases, the J end by 7 bases, with 16 bases between. This CDR3 is 12 amino acids long. This chain's CDR3 is CATREGQGEAFF. The CDR3, as DNA: TGTGCCACCCGGGAGGGCCAGGGTGAAGCTTTCTTT.

CDR3 DNA: TGTGCCAGCATTCAAGCAGGGGGCAACACTGAAGCTTTCTTT. Its translation is CASIQAGGNTEAFF. V is TRBV25-1 and J is TRBJ1-1; 8 nucleotides line up with TRBD1. Germline V gene sequence: CDR1 MGHDK, CDR2 SYGVNS. The length of the CDR3 is 14 residues. V shed 7 bases and J 2 bases; nucleotides not matched to a gene: 6.

This rearrangement joins TRBV9 to TRBJ1-2; 9 bases align to TRBD1. The CDR3 has 15 residues. Trimming at V came to 0 bases and at J to 6 bases, leaving 6 bases not matched to a gene. Germline V gene data show CDR1 as SGDLS and CDR2 as YYNGEE. CDR3 loop: CASSVGPTGGHGYTF. CDR3 bases: TGTGCCAGCAGCGTAGGTCCGACAGGGGGGCATGGCTACACCTTC.

This chain links TRBV20-1 with TRBJ2-7, with a tentative D call TRBD2 (6 bases). The CDR3 extends over 13 amino acids. Deletions cut 3 bases from V and 2 bases from J, with 11 bases between. Germline CDR1 DFQATT, CDR2 SNEGSKA (reference sequence). CDR3 DNA: TGCAGTGCTAGTCCGGGAGCAACCTACGAGCAGTACTTC. Its protein product is CSASPGATYEQYF.

This clone was seen just once. The rearrangement links TRBV18 to TRBJ1-3; D gene ambiguous. The CDR3 length is 14 residues. CDR1 is KGHSH and CDR2 is LQKENI in the germline V gene. The germline V and J ends were trimmed by 5 bases and 2 bases, with 10 bases remaining between them. The DNA for the CDR3 is TGTGCCAGCTCATCAGGAAGAGCTGGAAACACCATATATTTT. Translation: CASSSGRAGNTIYF.

The V and J genes are TRBV7-8 and TRBJ1-2; D is unclear. CDR3 length: 13 amino acids. The germline V and J ends were trimmed by 5 bases and 2 bases, with 9 bases remaining between them. Germline loops: CDR1 SGHVS, CDR2 FQNEAQ. The CDR3 coding sequence is TGTGCCAGCAGCCCCACCCAGAACTATGGCTACACCTTC. Amino acid sequence: CASSPTQNYGYTF.

This chain connects TRBV24-1 to TRBJ2-2, with unresolved D. The CDR3 spans 17 residues. V was trimmed by 0 bases and J by 0 bases, leaving 10 bases between them. Germline V lookup: CDR1 KGHDR, CDR2 SFDVKD. The CDR3, as DNA: TGTGCCACCAGTGATTTGGGTACACAAACGAACACCGGGGAGCTGTTTTTT. Protein product: CATSDLGTQTNTGELFF.

This rearrangement joins TRBV20-1 to TRBJ1-3; possibly TRBD1 for D (5 bases). CDR3 size: 13 residues. The ends were cut back, 3 bases at V and 3 bases at J, with 9 bases in the middle. Germline CDR1 and CDR2: DFQATT and SNEGSKA (reference sequence). The CDR3 sequence is CSASQGGGNTIYF. In nucleotides, the CDR3 is TGCAGTGCTAGTCAGGGAGGTGGAAACACCATATATTTT.